This paragraph reports one TCR beta chain. CDR1 and CDR2 from the germline V gene are SGHNT and YYREEE (reference sequence). Trimming stripped 2 bases from V and 3 bases from J, with 12 bases between. This CDR3 is 14 amino acids long. The data belong to a study of Graves' ophthalmopathy and Graves' hyperthyroidism. For repertoire sequencing, the TCR beta CDR3 regions were amplified from RNA transcripts. The first-round RT-PCR employed HTBI primers together with the Qiagen OneStep RT-PCR kit. A multiplex PCR was then performed as the second round. MiXCR, run by TCRdb on the multiplex PCR reads, gives a single entry per CDR3 protein. The sample consists of about 240,000 distinct CDR3 sequences, around 42% of them appearing once.

The receptor was derived from an adult man with Graves' ophthalmopathy. The rearrangement joins TRBV5-4 to TRBJ2-7; D is uncertain. Input material: peripheral blood. For the CDR3, the DNA is TGTGCCAGCAGCTTAATCGGGCAGGACTACGAGCAGTACTTC. This sequence encodes CASSLIGQDYEQYF.